This T cell receptor beta chain was observed in a study of monozygotic twins with inflammatory bowel disease. Study findings and constraints: Some repertoire variability may stem from patients' differing immunosuppressive treatments.

As regards this clonotype: What it binds is not known.

One entry per CDR3 protein, without DNA, is what TCRdb gives after re-calling the 5' RACE reads. The sample totals around 100,000 distinct CDR3 sequences. The CDR3 contains 15 residues. Whole-blood RNA isolation (total RNA) proceeded without T cell sorting. Sequencing input: blood. The TCR originated in a human donor with ulcerative colitis or Crohn's disease, or a healthy co-twin of an affected twin (not recorded which). The chain combines TRBV12-3 or TRBV12-4 with TRBJ2-3; TCRdb designates TRBD2, a call that cannot be tested without DNA. CDR3: CASTQEGRGTDTQYF.